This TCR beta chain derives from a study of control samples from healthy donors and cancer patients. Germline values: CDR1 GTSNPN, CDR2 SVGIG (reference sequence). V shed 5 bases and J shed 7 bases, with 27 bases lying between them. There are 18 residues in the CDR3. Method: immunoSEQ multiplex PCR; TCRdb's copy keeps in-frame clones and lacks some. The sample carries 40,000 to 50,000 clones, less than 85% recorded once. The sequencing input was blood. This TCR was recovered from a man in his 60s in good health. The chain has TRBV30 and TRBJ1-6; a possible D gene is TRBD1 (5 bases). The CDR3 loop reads CAWGRGTYSNGVNSPLHF. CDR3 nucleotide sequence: TGTGCCTGGGGACGGGGGACCTACTCGAACGGCGTGAATTCACCCCTCCACTTT. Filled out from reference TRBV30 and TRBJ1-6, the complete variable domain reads SQTIHQWPATLVQPVGSPLSLECTVEGTSNPNLYWYRQAAGRGLQLLFYSVGIGQISSEVPQNLSASRPQDRQFILSSKKLLLSDSGFYLCAWGRGTYSNGVNSPLHFGNGTRLTVT.